These T cell receptor beta chains were read from a single sample in a study of T cell changes during pregnancy in multiple sclerosis. Measured with immunoSEQ multiplex PCR; TCRdb has only the in-frame clones, and not every one. The sample comprises tens of thousands of clones, about 94% of which are singletons, and 0.35% to 0.45% rests with the top ten. The source material was CD4+ T cells from peripheral blood mononuclear cells, sampled before pregnancy. The receptor set was obtained from a female donor with multiple sclerosis, enrolled in a pregnancy study. Each CDR3 is given with its conserved first and last residue. Fields, in order: clone size, J gene, CDR3 length, D gene, V gene, CDR3 DNA, CDR3 protein. D genes are given only for firm matches. Some rows mark clone size as missing; the rest say once, few, many or name a class of expanded clone.

abundance: -
j_gene: TRBJ2-3
len: 16
d_gene: TRBD2
v_gene: TRBV2
CDR3nt: TGTGCCATCTCGACTAGCGGCACCTCTAGCACAGATACGCAGTATTTT
CDR3aa: CAISTSGTSSTDTQYF

abundance: -
j_gene: TRBJ1-1
len: 14
d_gene: -
v_gene: TRBV28
CDR3nt: TGTGCCAGCAGTTTACCCCCCGCGGGGGGATTTGTTTTCTTT
CDR3aa: CASSLPPAGGFVFF

abundance: -
j_gene: TRBJ2-2
len: 15
d_gene: -
v_gene: TRBV11-3
CDR3nt: TGTGCCAGCAGCTTTTGGCGGGATGGTCCCGGGGAGCTGTTTTTT
CDR3aa: CASSFWRDGPGELFF

abundance: -
j_gene: TRBJ2-7
len: 12
d_gene: -
v_gene: TRBV6-6
CDR3nt: TGTGCCAGCAGTCCGACAGATTACGAGCAGTACTTC
CDR3aa: CASSPTDYEQYF

abundance: -
j_gene: TRBJ2-7
len: 15
d_gene: -
v_gene: TRBV7-9
CDR3nt: TGTGCCAGCAGCCTTAGCGGAGTAAGCTCCTACGAGCAGTACTTC
CDR3aa: CASSLSGVSSYEQYF

abundance: once
j_gene: TRBJ2-1
len: 15
d_gene: TRBD2
v_gene: TRBV9
CDR3nt: TGTGCCAGCAGCGTAGGGTTAGCGGGAGCCAATGAGCAGTTCTTC
CDR3aa: CASSVGLAGANEQFF

abundance: -
j_gene: TRBJ2-7
len: 16
d_gene: TRBD1
v_gene: TRBV4-3
CDR3nt: TGCGCCAGCAGCCAAGGGGCATGGGACAGCCACTACGAGCAGTACTTC
CDR3aa: CASSQGAWDSHYEQYF

abundance: -
j_gene: TRBJ2-3
len: 15
d_gene: TRBD2
v_gene: TRBV6-4
CDR3nt: TGTGCCAGCAGTGACGGGACTAGCGGCACAGATACGCAGTATTTT
CDR3aa: CASSDGTSGTDTQYF

abundance: -
j_gene: TRBJ1-3
len: 14
d_gene: -
v_gene: TRBV2
CDR3nt: TGTGCCGTAGAAGGGGGGGCCTACGGAAACACCATATATTTT
CDR3aa: CAVEGGAYGNTIYF

abundance: -
j_gene: TRBJ2-3
len: 16
d_gene: TRBD2
v_gene: TRBV29-1
CDR3nt: TGCAGCGTTGAAGACAGGGTAGCGGGAGCGGTCGATACGCAGTATTTT
CDR3aa: CSVEDRVAGAVDTQYF

abundance: -
j_gene: TRBJ2-2
len: 16
d_gene: -
v_gene: TRBV5-6
CDR3nt: TGTGCCAGCAGCTTGTTTGGCAGGGGCGACACCGGGGAGCTGTTTTTT
CDR3aa: CASSLFGRGDTGELFF

abundance: -
j_gene: TRBJ1-2
len: 15
d_gene: -
v_gene: TRBV4-2
CDR3nt: TGTGCCAGCAGCCAAGATAGGGGGTCTAACTATGGCTACACCTTC
CDR3aa: CASSQDRGSNYGYTF

abundance: -
j_gene: TRBJ1-4
len: 13
d_gene: -
v_gene: TRBV27
CDR3nt: TGTGCCAGCAGTTTCTCAGGGCCTGAAAAACTGTTTTTT
CDR3aa: CASSFSGPEKLFF

abundance: -
j_gene: TRBJ2-7
len: 19
d_gene: TRBD2
v_gene: TRBV5-4
CDR3nt: TGTGCCAGCAGCTTGTCCGGACTAGCGGGAGGGCCTCGGTCCTACGAGCAGTACTTC
CDR3aa: CASSLSGLAGGPRSYEQYF

abundance: -
j_gene: TRBJ2-2
len: 16
d_gene: TRBD2
v_gene: TRBV7-2
CDR3nt: TGTGCCAGCAGCCGACTCGCGGGGGTTAACACCGGGGAGCTGTTTTTT
CDR3aa: CASSRLAGVNTGELFF

abundance: -
j_gene: TRBJ2-4
len: 16
d_gene: -
v_gene: TRBV5-1
CDR3nt: TGCGCCAGCAGCTCGACCACAGGAGTAGCCAAAAACATTCAGTACTTC
CDR3aa: CASSSTTGVAKNIQYF

abundance: -
j_gene: TRBJ2-2
len: 16
d_gene: TRBD2
v_gene: TRBV7-3
CDR3nt: TGTGCCAGCAGCCGACTAGCGGGAGGGGTGACCGGGGAGCTGTTTTTT
CDR3aa: CASSRLAGGVTGELFF

abundance: -
j_gene: TRBJ2-3
len: 15
d_gene: TRBD1
v_gene: TRBV5-4
CDR3nt: TGTGCCAGCAGCCTGGGGACAGGGATTCCAGATACGCAGTATTTT
CDR3aa: CASSLGTGIPDTQYF

abundance: -
j_gene: TRBJ2-3
len: 14
d_gene: TRBD2
v_gene: TRBV29-1
CDR3nt: TGCAGCGTTGGGTGGCTAGCGGGAGGAGATACGCAGTATTTT
CDR3aa: CSVGWLAGGDTQYF

abundance: -
j_gene: TRBJ1-5
len: 15
d_gene: -
v_gene: TRBV6-6
CDR3nt: TGTGCCAGCAGTTACTGGGGGGATAGCAATCAGCCCCAGCATTTT
CDR3aa: CASSYWGDSNQPQHF

abundance: -
j_gene: TRBJ2-2
len: 16
d_gene: TRBD2
v_gene: TRBV7-2
CDR3nt: TGTGCCAGCAGCTATAAGAGCGGGAAAGGAACCGGGGAGCTGTTTTTT
CDR3aa: CASSYKSGKGTGELFF

abundance: -
j_gene: TRBJ1-2
len: 17
d_gene: TRBD1
v_gene: TRBV4-2
CDR3nt: TGTGCCAGCAGCCAAGTGGAGGCCGGACAGGGGGCGCGAGGCTACACCTTC
CDR3aa: CASSQVEAGQGARGYTF

abundance: -
j_gene: TRBJ1-1
len: 11
d_gene: -
v_gene: TRBV30
CDR3nt: TGTGCCTGGGAGATGAACACTGAAGCTTTCTTT
CDR3aa: CAWEMNTEAFF

abundance: -
j_gene: TRBJ1-2
len: 15
d_gene: TRBD1
v_gene: TRBV4-2
CDR3nt: TGTGCCAGCAGCCAAGAGGAACAGGGGTACTATGGCTACACCTTC
CDR3aa: CASSQEEQGYYGYTF

abundance: -
j_gene: TRBJ2-7
len: 14
d_gene: -
v_gene: TRBV14
CDR3nt: TGTGCCAGCAGCCCGGGACTGGGGGGCTACGAGCAGTACTTC
CDR3aa: CASSPGLGGYEQYF

abundance: once
j_gene: TRBJ2-4
len: 19
d_gene: TRBD2
v_gene: TRBV30
CDR3nt: TGTGCCTGGAGTGATTGGCTAGCGGGAGGGCCTATCGGCAAAAACATTCAGTACTTC
CDR3aa: CAWSDWLAGGPIGKNIQYF

abundance: once
j_gene: TRBJ2-1
len: 15
d_gene: -
v_gene: TRBV27
CDR3nt: TGTGCCAGCAGTTTATCTAGTATCGCCTACAATGAGCAGTTCTTC
CDR3aa: CASSLSSIAYNEQFF

abundance: -
j_gene: TRBJ2-1
len: 15
d_gene: TRBD1
v_gene: TRBV7-2
CDR3nt: TGTGCCAGCAGCTTATCGGGACAGGGGGCGAATGAGCAGTTCTTC
CDR3aa: CASSLSGQGANEQFF

abundance: -
j_gene: TRBJ2-3
len: 17
d_gene: TRBD2
v_gene: TRBV11-2
CDR3nt: TGTGCCAGCAGCTTAGGGGCGGGAGGCCTACTCGCGGATACGCAGTATTTT
CDR3aa: CASSLGAGGLLADTQYF

abundance: -
j_gene: TRBJ2-5
len: 14
d_gene: -
v_gene: TRBV18
CDR3nt: TGTGCCAGCTCACCACCCACGAATAGAGAGACCCAGTACTTC
CDR3aa: CASSPPTNRETQYF

abundance: -
j_gene: TRBJ2-2
len: 16
d_gene: TRBD2
v_gene: TRBV7-3
CDR3nt: TGTGCCAGCAGCCTTAGCGGGATTGGTAGTGCCGGGGAGCTGTTTTTT
CDR3aa: CASSLSGIGSAGELFF

abundance: -
j_gene: TRBJ2-5
len: 14
d_gene: TRBD1
v_gene: TRBV29-1
CDR3nt: TGCAGCGTTGTCGGGACAGGGGTACGAGAGACCCAGTACTTC
CDR3aa: CSVVGTGVRETQYF

abundance: -
j_gene: TRBJ1-5
len: 16
d_gene: TRBD1
v_gene: TRBV19
CDR3nt: TGTGCCAGTAGTGGAACAGGGGGCTACAGCAATCAGCCCCAGCATTTT
CDR3aa: CASSGTGGYSNQPQHF

abundance: -
j_gene: TRBJ2-3
len: 15
d_gene: -
v_gene: TRBV7-2
CDR3nt: TGTGCCAGCAGCTTCAACCAGGGGAGCACAGATACGCAGTATTTT
CDR3aa: CASSFNQGSTDTQYF

abundance: -
j_gene: TRBJ2-2
len: 14
d_gene: -
v_gene: TRBV9
CDR3nt: TGTGCCAGCAGCGTAGGCGGGATAAGCGGGGAGCTGTTTTTT
CDR3aa: CASSVGGISGELFF

abundance: -
j_gene: TRBJ1-1
len: 14
d_gene: -
v_gene: TRBV2
CDR3nt: TGTGCCAGCAGTGAATTCACCTCCGGGAACGAAGCTTTCTTT
CDR3aa: CASSEFTSGNEAFF

abundance: -
j_gene: TRBJ2-2
len: 14
d_gene: -
v_gene: TRBV18
CDR3nt: TGTGCCAGCTCATCAACTGTTAACACCGGGGAGCTGTTTTTT
CDR3aa: CASSSTVNTGELFF

abundance: -
j_gene: TRBJ2-7
len: 15
d_gene: TRBD2
v_gene: TRBV7-8
CDR3nt: TGTGCCAGCAGCTTAGCTTTTCAGGGCGGGGGCGAGCAGTACTTC
CDR3aa: CASSLAFQGGGEQYF

abundance: -
j_gene: TRBJ2-7
len: 14
d_gene: TRBD2
v_gene: TRBV19
CDR3nt: TGTGCCAGTAGTGCTAGCGGGATCTCCTACGAGCAGTACTTC
CDR3aa: CASSASGISYEQYF

abundance: -
j_gene: TRBJ1-5
len: 16
d_gene: -
v_gene: TRBV4-3
CDR3nt: TGCGCCAGCAGCCAAGATCTTCTAGTCTCTAATCAGCCCCAGCATTTT
CDR3aa: CASSQDLLVSNQPQHF

abundance: -
j_gene: TRBJ2-1
len: 15
d_gene: -
v_gene: TRBV11-1
CDR3nt: TGTGCCAGCAGCTCCCGACTAAGCTCCTACAATGAGCAGTTCTTC
CDR3aa: CASSSRLSSYNEQFF

abundance: -
j_gene: TRBJ2-7
len: 13
d_gene: -
v_gene: TRBV6-6
CDR3nt: TGTGCCAGCAGTTACTCCCTACGGTACGAGCAGTACTTC
CDR3aa: CASSYSLRYEQYF

abundance: -
j_gene: TRBJ1-1
len: 15
d_gene: -
v_gene: TRBV27
CDR3nt: TGTGCCAGCAGCCCTCTATCGACAGTCCCAGGGGAAGCTTTCTTT
CDR3aa: CASSPLSTVPGEAFF